These 25 T cell receptor beta chains originate from one sample sequenced in a study of T cells in Graves' hyperthyroidism and ophthalmopathy. There were TCR beta CDR3 regions amplified from RNA transcripts. The TCR CDR3 was amplified in a first-round RT-PCR using the HTBI primer set. A single record per CDR3 protein comes from TCRdb applying MiXCR to the multiplex PCR reads. The table shows around 580,000 distinct CDR3 sequences, with approximately 44% occurring only once. The source material was peripheral blood or thyroid tissue (not recorded which). The source is a young woman with Graves' hyperthyroidism.

This clonotype was detected ten times or more. The chain has TRBV6-5 and TRBJ1-2; D unclear. The CDR3 is 13 amino acids. Between the trimmed V and J ends, which lost 4 bases and 9 bases, there was a span of 15 bases. Germline CDR1 MNHEY, CDR2 SVGAGI. The CDR3 DNA sequence: TGTGCCAGCAGTTTCGGCGGCCTCGAGAGCTACACCTTC. The encoded protein is CASSFGGLESYTF.

This clonotype has a single count. The conserved phenylalanine or tryptophan normally closing the CDR3 is absent here, so this likely arose from a read error. Because the CDR3's place on the DNA is in doubt, the DNA is left out and the CDR3 is given as listed by TCRdb. The CDR3 protein is CATSRGQGVNT. The chain carries TRBV15 and TRBJ2-6; the table's D call of TRBD1 was not tested on the DNA. Germline V lookup: CDR1 LNHNV, CDR2 YYDKDF (reference sequence). The CDR3 has 11 amino acids, counting both end residues.

J is TRBJ2-5 and V is TRBV5-5; 12 bases line up with TRBD2. The CDR3 is 14 residues long. With V trimmed by 10 bases and J by 4 bases, 8 bases remained unmatched. Germline CDR1 and CDR2: SGHKS and YYEKEE (reference sequence). This CDR3 is CACNPGLAGETQYF. The CDR3 DNA sequence: TGTGCCTGCAATCCGGGACTAGCGGGAGAGACCCAGTACTTC.

The J gene is TRBJ1-2, the V gene TRBV2; a weak D match, TRBD1 (5 bases). The V end lost 6 bases, the J end lost 6 bases, and 32 bases lay between the germline ends. The germline V gene has CDR1 SNHLY and CDR2 FYNNEI. This CDR3 spans 19 amino acids. The CDR3 DNA is TGTGCCAGCAGGTTATTGGAAAGCCAACTGGTCCCGCAGGGACATGGCTACACCTTC. Amino acid sequence: CASRLLESQLVPQGHGYTF.

This clonotype was detected ten times or more. This chain joins TRBV5-1 and TRBJ1-4; D uncertain. Germline CDR1 and CDR2: SGHRS and YFSETQ. The CDR3 contains 16 residues. V shed 4 bases and J shed 11 bases, with 24 bases lying between them. CDR3 nucleotides: TGCGCCAGCAGCCCGGGCGGAGCTACCTTTCTCGGGAAACTGTTTTTT. Its translation is CASSPGGATFLGKLFF.

This clonotype was seen repeatedly, ten times or more. The V gene is TRBV5-1, the J gene TRBJ1-2, with TRBD1 identical over 7 bases. This CDR3 region has 14 residues. Losses at the gene ends were 1 base for V and 5 bases for J; bases not matched to a gene: 5. CDR1 is SGHRS and CDR2 is YFSETQ in the germline V gene. The DNA for the CDR3 is TGCGCCAGCAGCTTGTACAGGGGATCATATGGCTACACCTTC. This sequence encodes CASSLYRGSYGYTF.

The V and J genes are TRBV12-3 or TRBV12-4 and TRBJ1-6; 11 nucleotides match TRBD1. With V trimmed by 5 bases and J by 11 bases, 8 bases remained unmatched. This CDR3 region has 15 residues. The CDR3 nucleotides read TGTGCCAGCAGTACGCCCGGGACAGGGGGGACACCCCTCCACTTT. It specifies CASSTPGTGGTPLHF.

The V call is TRBV2, the J call TRBJ1-2; possible D gene TRBD1, 6 bases. CDR3 size: 14 residues. CDR1 is SNHLY and CDR2 is FYNNEI in the germline V gene. Trimming left V 9 bases short and J 6 bases short, with 20 bases between. The CDR3 nucleotides read TGTGCCAGACAGGCCGCGGGGGCCTACAATGGCTACACCTTC. Translated, it gives CARQAAGAYNGYTF.

This clonotype was counted many times. This chain connects TRBV19 to TRBJ1-5; D gene uncertain. Trimming shortened V by 3 bases and J by 0 bases, and 6 bases separated the two germline ends. The CDR3 runs to 14 residues. CDR1 and CDR2 from the germline V gene are LNHDA and SQIVND (reference sequence). The CDR3 sequence is CASSILSSNQPQHF. The CDR3 nucleotides are TGTGCCAGTAGTATCCTCAGTAGCAATCAGCCCCAGCATTTT. The entire variable domain, with the rest obtained from reference TRBV19 and TRBJ1-5, is as follows: DGGITQSPKYLFRKEGQNVTLSCEQNLNHDAMYWYRQDPGQGLRLIYYSQIVNDFQKGDIAEGYSVSREKKESFPLTVTSAQKNPTAFYLCASSILSSNQPQHFGDGTRLSIL.

V is TRBV15 and J is TRBJ2-7; a weak D match, TRBD2 (6 bases). In germline, CDR1 is LNHNV, CDR2 YYDKDF (reference sequence). The CDR3 is 15 residues long. V dropped 5 bases and J dropped 3 bases, with 17 bases sitting between them. Written as DNA, the CDR3 is TGTGCCACCAGCTCCTCGGGTGGGAGGAACTACGAGCAGTACTTC. Translating gives CATSSSGGRNYEQYF.

The chain employs TRBV5-1 and TRBJ1-2; 7 bases map to TRBD1. The CDR3 extends over 15 amino acids. The ends lost 2 bases at V and 7 bases at J; junction bases unmatched: 11. Germline V gene data show CDR1 as SGHRS and CDR2 as YFSETQ. The CDR3: CASSLVRQGDRGYTF. The CDR3 nucleotides are TGCGCCAGCAGCTTAGTCAGACAGGGCGACCGTGGCTACACCTTC. Based on the CDR3 plus reference TRBV5-1 and TRBJ1-2, the full variable domain is KAGVTQTPRYLIKTRGQQVTLSCSPISGHRSVSWYQQTPGQGLQFLFEYFSETQRNKGNFPGRFSGRQFSNSRSEMNVSTLELGDSALYLCASSLVRQGDRGYTFGSGTRLTVV.

This clonotype was observed a handful of times. This rearrangement joins TRBV9 to TRBJ2-2; 10 nucleotides align to TRBD2. CDR3 length: 16 amino acids. Per the germline V gene, CDR1 is SGDLS and CDR2 is YYNGEE. J was trimmed by 7 bases and V by 4 bases; bases with no gene match: 10. The CDR3 nucleotides read TGTGCCAGCAGCCCTAGGGCTAGCGGGAGCCTCGGGGAGCTGTTTTTT. This encodes CASSPRASGSLGELFF.

About this clonotype: The junction shows a germline mismatch at one end, possibly a read error. The chain has TRBV3-1 and TRBJ2-5; tentative D call: TRBD2 (7 bases). The DNA end favors TRBJ2-1, so the J call may be wrong. Germline V CDR1 and CDR2: LGHDT, YNNKEL (reference sequence). This CDR3 is built from 13 residues. CDR3 in DNA: TGTGTCAGCAGCCAGAGCGGCGGGGGCGAGCAGTTCTTC. This encodes CVSSQSGGGEQFF.

A remark on this clonotype: Possible read error: a much larger clone is one base away. The genes are TRBV6-6 and TRBJ1-5, with D unclear. There are 13 residues in the CDR3. Germline loops: CDR1 MNHNY, CDR2 SVGAGI (reference sequence). CDR3 DNA: TGTGGCAGCAGTGGACGGCACAATCAGCCCCAGCATTTT. Translation: CGSSGRHNQPQHF.

This chain uses TRBV20-1 with TRBJ2-7; 12 bases line up with TRBD2. CDR1 DFQATT and CDR2 SNEGSKA come from the germline V gene (reference sequence). V lost 5 bases, J lost 6 bases, and 5 bases stayed unmatched. The CDR3 extends over 13 amino acids. This CDR3 reads CSARASGRAEQYF. CDR3 nucleotides: TGCAGTGCTCGCGCTAGCGGGAGGGCCGAGCAGTACTTC.

Worth noting for this clonotype: Possible read error: a much larger clone is one base away. The chain carries TRBV9 and TRBJ1-5; D call uncertain. Germline V gene lookup returns CDR1 SGDLS and CDR2 YYNGEE. The CDR3 runs 13 residues. The DNA of the CDR3 is TGTGCCAGCTGTGAGCGGATCAATCGGCCCCAGCATTTT. Translated: CASCERINRPQHF.

In its sample, this clonotype was seen many times. The junction and the germline gene differ at one end; a read error may be behind it. The chain has TRBV7-7 and TRBJ2-5; TRBD2 might be the D (6 bases). Looked up from germline, CDR1 is SSHAT and CDR2 is FNYEAQ (reference sequence). This CDR3 comprises 14 residues. CDR3 in amino acids: CASSPRENQETQYF. CDR3 nucleotide sequence: TGTGCTAGCAGCCCCCGGGAGAATCAAGAGACCCAGTACTTC.

There are many counts of this clonotype. The chain joins TRBV7-2 to TRBJ2-7, with D unclear. This CDR3 is 13 amino acids long. Germline assignment: CDR1 SGHTA and CDR2 FQGNSA. Trimming removed 3 bases from V and 4 bases from J, with 10 bases in between. CDR3 region: CASSFQEIYEQYF. The CDR3 DNA is TGTGCCAGCAGCTTTCAGGAAATATACGAGCAGTACTTC.

The chain uses TRBV27 and TRBJ2-7; 14 bases are shared with TRBD2. The length of the CDR3 is 17 residues. The germline gives CDR1 MNHEY, CDR2 SMNVEV (reference sequence). Germline trimming cut 8 bases from V and 4 bases from J; bases unmatched to any gene: 13. This CDR3 reads CASSPTGTSGRYYEQYF. In nucleotides, the CDR3 is TGTGCCAGCTCACCAACCGGGACTAGCGGGAGATATTACGAGCAGTACTTC.

The table lists this clonotype with many counts. The chain links TRBV4-1 to TRBJ1-1, with D uncertain. Germline-derived CDR1 and CDR2 are MGHRA and YSYEKL. V was shortened by 0 bases and J by 4 bases, with 15 bases between the two germline ends. The CDR3 has 16 residues. CDR3 DNA: TGCGCCAGCAGCCAAGATATGGCGGGGTTGGTCACTGAAGCTTTCTTT. Protein product: CASSQDMAGLVTEAFF.

This clonotype was found many times. V gene TRBV10-3 combines with J gene TRBJ2-3, with D unresolved. This CDR3 has 14 residues. Between the trimmed V and J ends, which lost 3 bases and 6 bases, there was a span of 13 bases. Germline CDR1 is ENHRY and CDR2 is SYGVKD. This CDR3 is CAISEGSLGDTQYF. The CDR3, as DNA: TGTGCCATCAGTGAAGGGTCGCTGGGTGATACGCAGTATTTT.

This clonotype was counted at least ten times. The chain carries TRBV5-4 and TRBJ1-2; D gene unclear. The germline gives CDR1 SGHNT, CDR2 YYREEE (reference sequence). The germline V and J ends were trimmed by 5 bases and 3 bases, with 17 bases remaining between them. This CDR3 contains 15 residues. CDR3 DNA sequence: TGTGCCAGCAGGCCGGACCCTGATAGGGACTATGGCTACACCTTC. Translated: CASRPDPDRDYGYTF.

At least ten counts were recorded for this clonotype. The rearrangement uses TRBV6-2 or TRBV6-3 and TRBJ2-7, with D hard to call. Trimming shortened V by 6 bases and J by 6 bases, and 9 bases separated the two germline ends. CDR3 size: 11 residues. Germline V gives CDR1 MNHEY, CDR2 SVGEGT. CDR3 in amino acids: CASRRAVEQYF. The CDR3 DNA follows: TGTGCCAGCAGGAGAGCAGTCGAGCAGTACTTC.

J is TRBJ1-5 and V is TRBV29-1; the match to TRBD1 covers 8 bases. The trim removed 8 bases at V and 0 bases at J, leaving 9 bases unmatched. CDR1 is SQVTM and CDR2 is ANQGSEA in the germline V gene. The CDR3 extends over 15 amino acids. In DNA form, the CDR3 reads TGCAGCTTACGGACAGGGACCTATAGCAATCAGCCCCAGCATTTT. Its translation is CSLRTGTYSNQPQHF.

The rearrangement links TRBV20-1 to TRBJ2-7, with a possible D match to TRBD1 (6 bases). There are 13 residues in the CDR3. The V end was cut by 5 bases, the J end by 6 bases, with 17 bases between. CDR1 and CDR2 (germline): DFQATT, SNEGSKA (reference sequence). Here the CDR3 DNA reads TGCAGTGCTCAAGGACGTGAAGGGGGCGAGCAGTACTTC. This sequence encodes CSAQGREGGEQYF.